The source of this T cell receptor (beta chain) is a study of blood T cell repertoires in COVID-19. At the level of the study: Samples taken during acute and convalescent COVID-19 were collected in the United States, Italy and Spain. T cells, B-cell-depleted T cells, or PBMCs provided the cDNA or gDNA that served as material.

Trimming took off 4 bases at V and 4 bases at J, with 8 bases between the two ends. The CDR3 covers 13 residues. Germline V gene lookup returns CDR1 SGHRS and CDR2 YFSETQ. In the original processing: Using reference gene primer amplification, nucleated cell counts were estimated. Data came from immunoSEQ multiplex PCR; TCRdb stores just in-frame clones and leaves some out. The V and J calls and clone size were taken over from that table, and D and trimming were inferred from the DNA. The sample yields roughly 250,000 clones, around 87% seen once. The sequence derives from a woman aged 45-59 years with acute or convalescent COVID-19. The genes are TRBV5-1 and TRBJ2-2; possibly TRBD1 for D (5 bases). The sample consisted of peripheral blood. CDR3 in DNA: TGCGCCAGCAGCATAGACAGCACCGGGGAGCTGTTTTTT. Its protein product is CASSIDSTGELFF.